This TCR beta chain came from a study of glioma-infiltrating T cells after dendritic cell vaccination. Turning to the study itself: Dendritic cell vaccine was injected intradermally three times, biweekly.

Selection required adequate fresh-frozen tumor tissue plus more than two years' survival data. The CDR3 spans 12 residues. Per germline, CDR1 LNHDA and CDR2 SQIVND (reference sequence). V was pared by 3 bases and J by 4 bases, with 4 bases between. Sequencing used immunoSEQ multiplex PCR; TCRdb keeps in-frame clones, though not all of them. The sample lists about 30,000 clones, roughly nine tenths occurring once. This chain connects TRBV19 to TRBJ1-3, with D unclear. This TCR was sampled from a human donor with glioblastoma. The source material was blood, sampled before dendritic cell vaccination. The CDR3 DNA reads as TGTGCCAGTAGTATTAGAGGAAACACCATATATTTT. It specifies CASSIRGNTIYF.